This T cell receptor (beta chain) comes out of a study of blood T cells in healthy people across ages. Study results and limitations: In long-lived donors, naive CD4+ cell counts and diversity exceeded those of aged donors.

Details on this clonotype: No antigen is known for it.

Together with a sample-barcoded 5' primer, a J-beta primer mix was included in a second PCR lasting about 7 to 12 cycles. MiXCR was run by TCRdb on the 5' RACE reads, yielding one entry per CDR3 protein. The table has roughly 720,000 distinct CDR3 sequences, approximately 53% seen once. Looked up from germline, CDR1 is ENHRY and CDR2 is SYGVKD. V was clipped by 6 bases and J by 2 bases, with 10 bases between them. The CDR3 sequence is 14 residues long. The source is a man at least 80 years old in good health. The sequenced sample was blood. The chain uses TRBV10-3 and TRBJ2-2, with D possibly TRBD1 on 5 matching bases. The CDR3, as DNA: TGTGCCATCAGGGAGACAGCCAACACCGGGGAGCTGTTTTTT. It translates to CAIRETANTGELFF.